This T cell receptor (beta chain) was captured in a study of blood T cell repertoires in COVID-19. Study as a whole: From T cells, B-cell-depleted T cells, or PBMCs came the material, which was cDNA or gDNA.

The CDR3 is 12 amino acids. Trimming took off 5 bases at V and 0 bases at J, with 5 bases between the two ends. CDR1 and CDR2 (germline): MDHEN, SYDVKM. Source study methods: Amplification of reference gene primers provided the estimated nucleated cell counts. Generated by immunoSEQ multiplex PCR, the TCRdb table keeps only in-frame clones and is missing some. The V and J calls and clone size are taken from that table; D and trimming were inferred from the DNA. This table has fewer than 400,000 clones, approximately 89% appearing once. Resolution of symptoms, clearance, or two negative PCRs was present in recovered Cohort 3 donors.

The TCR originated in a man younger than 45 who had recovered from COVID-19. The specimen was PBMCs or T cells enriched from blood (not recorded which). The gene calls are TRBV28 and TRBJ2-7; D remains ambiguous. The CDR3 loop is CASSQYSYEQYF. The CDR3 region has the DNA TGTGCCAGCAGTCAGTACTCCTACGAGCAGTACTTC.